The rows below give T cell receptor beta chains drawn from one sample of a study of somatic mutations in cytotoxic T cells in rheumatoid arthritis. The protocol was immunoSEQ multiplex PCR, while the TCRdb copy is restricted to in-frame clones and leaves out a portion. This sample yields 15,000 or so clones, of which more than 75% are seen a single time; roughly 22% belongs to the top ten. Sequencing was carried out using CD8+ T cells sorted from blood. The receptor source for this set is an adult with rheumatoid arthritis. CDR3s include the opening cysteine and the closing phenylalanine or tryptophan. D genes are given only for firm matches. Expanded clones get a size class; other rows say once, few or many, or leave the size out.

>TRBV19|.|TRBJ2-7|TRBD2
TGTGCCAGTAGTACGGGACTAGGCTTTTCCTACGAGCAGTACTTC
CASSTGLGFSYEQYF
>TRBV5-5|.|TRBJ2-2|TRBD1
TGTGCCAGCGGGACAGCGAACACCGGGGAGCTGTTTTTT
CASGTANTGELFF
>TRBV4-1|.|TRBJ2-3|TRBD2
TGCGCCAGCAGCCCCTTGGGACTAGGAGGGGGGCCAGATACGCAGTATTTT
CASSPLGLGGGPDTQYF
>TRBV11-2|.|TRBJ2-3|.
TGTGCCAGCAGCGGGAGGACGGATACGCAGTATTTT
CASSGRTDTQYF
>TRBV4-1|.|TRBJ2-1|.
TGCGCCAGCAGCTTACGACTAGTGGAGAGCAATGAGCAGTTCTTC
CASSLRLVESNEQFF
>TRBV5-4|.|TRBJ2-5|TRBD2
TGTGCCAGCAGCTTGGCGAGTAGCGGGAGGGCCGGACGAGAGACCCAGTACTTC
CASSLASSGRAGRETQYF
>TRBV7-9|.|TRBJ1-4|.
TGTGCCAGCAGCCCGGACGGTGGAGAAAAACTGTTTTTT
CASSPDGGEKLFF
>TRBV5-1|.|TRBJ2-2|TRBD2
TGCGCCACCAGGGGGCTACTAGCGGGAGGTCCCAATACGAACACCGGGGAGCTGTTTTTT
CATRGLLAGGPNTNTGELFF
>TRBV28|.|TRBJ1-2|.
TGTGCCAGCGTTAAGAGACAACTTTCTAACTATGGCTACACCTTC
CASVKRQLSNYGYTF
>TRBV6-6|.|TRBJ2-3|TRBD2
TGTGCCAGCAGTTACGAACTAGCGGGGTTCACAGATACGCAGTATTTT
CASSYELAGFTDTQYF
>TRBV7-2|.|TRBJ2-1|.
TGTGCCAGCAGCTTAGGAACCAATGAGCAGTTCTTC
CASSLGTNEQFF
>TRBV5-1|.|TRBJ2-1|TRBD2
TGCGCCAGCAGCCTGGGGACTAGCGGGATCGTGAACAATGAGCAGTTCTTC
CASSLGTSGIVNNEQFF
>TRBV7-9|.|TRBJ2-5|TRBD1
TGTGCCAGCAGCCCCTCGACAGGGGGCAGCGAGACCCAGTACTTC
CASSPSTGGSETQYF
>TRBV19|.|TRBJ1-1|.
TGTGCCAGTAGTATAGCCCACTTAAACACTGAAGCTTTCTTT
CASSIAHLNTEAFF
>TRBV7-6|.|TRBJ2-3|.
TGTGCCAGCAGCTTAAAGGCACTTAGCACAGATACGCAGTATTTT
CASSLKALSTDTQYF
>TRBV19|.|TRBJ2-5|.
TGTGCCAGTAGAGGATCAGAGACCCAGTACTTC
CASRGSETQYF
>TRBV7-9|.|TRBJ1-2|TRBD1
TGTGCCAGCAGCCCGCCGATCCATCGGGACAGAAACTATGGCTACACCTTC
CASSPPIHRDRNYGYTF
>TRBV25-1|.|TRBJ2-4|.
TGTGCCAGCAGTGAGGGGTCCTATATTCAGTACTTC
CASSEGSYIQYF
>TRBV11-3|.|TRBJ1-2|.
TGTGCCAGCAGCGAAGAGGCGGGAGGCTATGGCTACACCTTC
CASSEEAGGYGYTF
>TRBV27|.|TRBJ2-3|.
TGTGCCAGCACCCAGGGGTTCGTAGGCACAGATACGCAGTATTTT
CASTQGFVGTDTQYF
>TRBV12-5|.|TRBJ2-1|.
TGTGCTAGTGTTGGGAGCTCCTACAATGAGCAGTTCTTC
CASVGSSYNEQFF
>TRBV11-2|.|TRBJ2-7|.
TGTGCCAGCAGCTTCTCCCGGGGGAACTCCTACGAGCAGTACTTC
CASSFSRGNSYEQYF
>TRBV27|few|TRBJ2-3|.
TGTGCCAGCAGTACACACTCCCTCGGGACAGATACGCAGTATTTT
CASSTHSLGTDTQYF
>TRBV15|once|TRBJ1-4|TRBD1
TGTGCCACCAGCAAGACACAGGGGCCTAATGAAAAACTGTTTTTT
CATSKTQGPNEKLFF
>TRBV27|few|TRBJ1-1|.
TGTGCCAGCAGTTGGGGTTCGAACACTGAAGCTTTCTTT
CASSWGSNTEAFF
>TRBV14|.|TRBJ2-7|.
TGTGCCAGCAGCCAGCATATCTACGAGCAGTACTTC
CASSQHIYEQYF
>TRBV19|.|TRBJ2-7|.
TGTGCCAGTAGTCGGGCGGGGTTCTACGAGCAGTACTTC
CASSRAGFYEQYF
>TRBV9|few|TRBJ1-1|TRBD1
TGTGCCAGCAGCGTAGGGCAGGGGGCTCAAGAAGCTTTCTTT
CASSVGQGAQEAFF
>TRBV7-9|.|TRBJ2-3|TRBD1
TGTGCCAGCAGCGATACAGGGGGAACAGATACGCAGTATTTT
CASSDTGGTDTQYF
>TRBV28|.|TRBJ2-7|.
TGTGCCAGCAGTTCCACTAGTTTCTCCTACGAGCAGTACTTC
CASSSTSFSYEQYF
>TRBV11-3|.|TRBJ2-1|TRBD1
TGTGCCAGCAGCCCTGACAGGGGATCCCACAATGAGCAGTTCTTC
CASSPDRGSHNEQFF
>TRBV7-3|.|TRBJ1-5|.
TGTGCCAGCAGCTTTTACGATCAGCCCCAGCATTTT
CASSFYDQPQHF
>TRBV15|.|TRBJ1-1|.
TGTGCCACCAGCGGAGTAGGACAGACTGAAGCTTTCTTT
CATSGVGQTEAFF
>TRBV6-6|.|TRBJ1-2|.
TGTGCCAGCAGTTACTCGGGGGACTATGGCTACACCTTC
CASSYSGDYGYTF
>TRBV9|.|TRBJ2-5|TRBD2
TGTGCCAGCAGCGTAGAGCCGGGACTAGCGGGTCAAGAGACCCAGTACTTC
CASSVEPGLAGQETQYF
>TRBV7-8|.|TRBJ1-1|.
TGTGCCAGCAGCTTAGCCGAGGGGAACACTGAAGCTTTCTTT
CASSLAEGNTEAFF
>TRBV5-6|.|TRBJ1-1|.
TGTGCCAGCAGCCGAGGGAACACTGAAGCTTTCTTT
CASSRGNTEAFF
>TRBV14|.|TRBJ2-7|.
TGTGCCAGCACCCGAACAGGGTCCTACGAGCAGTACTTC
CASTRTGSYEQYF
>TRBV7-2|.|TRBJ2-2|.
TGTGCCAGCAGCTTAAACCGGGCGGACACCGGGGAGCTGTTTTTT
CASSLNRADTGELFF
>TRBV5-6|.|TRBJ1-5|.
TGTGCCAGCAGCTTGAAGGCAGGGAATCAGCCCCAGCATTTT
CASSLKAGNQPQHF
>TRBV28|once|TRBJ2-7|TRBD2
TGTGCCAGCAGTTTTGGTAGCGGGATAACCTACGAGCAGTACTTC
CASSFGSGITYEQYF
>TRBV9|.|TRBJ1-1|.
TGTGCCAGCAGCCCCTATGACGGCAACACTGAAGCTTTCTTT
CASSPYDGNTEAFF
>TRBV6-1|.|TRBJ1-2|TRBD1
TGTGCCAGCAGTGAAGTGGGACAGGGGTTCGCGTATGGCTACACCTTC
CASSEVGQGFAYGYTF
>TRBV27|.|TRBJ2-1|.
TGTGCCAGCAGTTTCAGCTCCGGGAGCAATGAGCAGTTCTTC
CASSFSSGSNEQFF
>TRBV18|.|TRBJ2-4|.
TGTGCCAGCTCACCACCTCCACAGGGCCTAAATCGCATTCAGTACTTC
CASSPPPQGLNRIQYF
>TRBV2|.|TRBJ2-1|.
TGTGCCAGCAGAGACAGCTCCTACAATGAGCAGTTCTTC
CASRDSSYNEQFF
>TRBV4-3|.|TRBJ2-7|.
TGCGCCAGCAGCCAAGATTGGGTCGGGAAGGAGCAGTACTTC
CASSQDWVGKEQYF
>TRBV1|.|TRBJ2-7|.
TGCACCAGCAGCCAAGATGCGCCCTTGGGACGTATCTACGAGCAGTACTTC
CTSSQDAPLGRIYEQYF
>TRBV19|.|TRBJ2-7|TRBD1
TGTGCCAGTAGTGGGACAGGCCCATACGAGCAGTACTTC
CASSGTGPYEQYF
>TRBV7-2|.|TRBJ2-2|TRBD2
TGTGCCATAGCCCTGGAGGGGCGGGAGAACGGGGAGCTGTTTTTT
CAIALEGRENGELFF
>TRBV5-5|.|TRBJ2-2|.
TGTGCCAGCACCCTGTCTAGCCCAAAAGCCGGGGAGCTGTTTTTT
CASTLSSPKAGELFF
>TRBV19|.|TRBJ1-1|TRBD1
TGTGCCAGTAGTATTTTCTCCGGGACAGGGGCGAACACTGAAGCTTTCTTT
CASSIFSGTGANTEAFF